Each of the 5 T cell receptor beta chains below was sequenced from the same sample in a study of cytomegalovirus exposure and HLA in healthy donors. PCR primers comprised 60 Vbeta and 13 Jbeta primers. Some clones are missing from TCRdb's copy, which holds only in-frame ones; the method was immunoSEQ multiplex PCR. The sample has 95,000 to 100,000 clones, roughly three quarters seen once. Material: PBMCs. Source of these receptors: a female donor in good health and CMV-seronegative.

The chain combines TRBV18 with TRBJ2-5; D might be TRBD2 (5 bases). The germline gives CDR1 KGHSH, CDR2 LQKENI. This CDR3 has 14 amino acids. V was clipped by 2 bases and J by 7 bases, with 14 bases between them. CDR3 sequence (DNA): TGTGCCAGCTCACCAGGACTGACCGTTGGGACCCAGTACTTC. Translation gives CASSPGLTVGTQYF.

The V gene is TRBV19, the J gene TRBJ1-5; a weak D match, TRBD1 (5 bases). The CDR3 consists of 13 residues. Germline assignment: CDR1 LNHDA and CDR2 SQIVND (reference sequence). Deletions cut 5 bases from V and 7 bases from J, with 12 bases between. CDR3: CASSLQGRQPQHF. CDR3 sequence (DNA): TGTGCCAGTAGTCTCCAGGGTAGGCAGCCCCAGCATTTT.

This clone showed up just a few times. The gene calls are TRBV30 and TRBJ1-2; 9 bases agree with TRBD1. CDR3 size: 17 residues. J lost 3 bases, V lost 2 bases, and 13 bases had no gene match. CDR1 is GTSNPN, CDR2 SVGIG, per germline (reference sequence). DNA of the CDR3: TGTGCCTGGAGTTTGCGGGACAGGGTAATAATTCACTATGGCTACACCTTC. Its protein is CAWSLRDRVIIHYGYTF.

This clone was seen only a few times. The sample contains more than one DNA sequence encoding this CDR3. The CDR3 region has the DNA TGCGCCAGCAGCCGGGACACTTCCTACGAGCAGTACTTC. Its protein is CASSRDTSYEQYF. The chain uses TRBV10-1 and TRBJ2-7; D is perhaps TRBD1 (6 bases). The germline V and J ends were trimmed by 6 bases and 1 base, with 10 bases remaining between them. Germline assignment: CDR1 WNHNN and CDR2 SYGVQD (reference sequence). This CDR3 region has 13 residues.

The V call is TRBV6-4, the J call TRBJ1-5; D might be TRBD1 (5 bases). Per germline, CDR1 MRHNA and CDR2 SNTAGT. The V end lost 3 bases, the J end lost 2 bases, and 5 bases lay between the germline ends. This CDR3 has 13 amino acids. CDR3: CASSETGNQPQHF. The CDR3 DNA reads TGTGCCAGCAGTGAGACAGGCAATCAGCCCCAGCATTTT.